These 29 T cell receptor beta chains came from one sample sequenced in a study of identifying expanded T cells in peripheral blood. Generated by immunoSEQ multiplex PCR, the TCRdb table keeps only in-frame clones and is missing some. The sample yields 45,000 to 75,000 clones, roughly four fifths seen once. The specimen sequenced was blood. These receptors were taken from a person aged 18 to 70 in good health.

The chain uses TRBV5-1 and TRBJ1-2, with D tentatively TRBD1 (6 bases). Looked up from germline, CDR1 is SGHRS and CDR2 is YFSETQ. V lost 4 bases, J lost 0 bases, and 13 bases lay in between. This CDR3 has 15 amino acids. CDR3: CASSVYREPNYGYTF. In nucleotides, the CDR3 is TGCGCCAGCAGCGTCTACAGGGAGCCTAACTATGGCTACACCTTC. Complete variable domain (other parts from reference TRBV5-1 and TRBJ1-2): KAGVTQTPRYLIKTRGQQVTLSCSPISGHRSVSWYQQTPGQGLQFLFEYFSETQRNKGNFPGRFSGRQFSNSRSEMNVSTLELGDSALYLCASSVYREPNYGYTFGSGTRLTVV.

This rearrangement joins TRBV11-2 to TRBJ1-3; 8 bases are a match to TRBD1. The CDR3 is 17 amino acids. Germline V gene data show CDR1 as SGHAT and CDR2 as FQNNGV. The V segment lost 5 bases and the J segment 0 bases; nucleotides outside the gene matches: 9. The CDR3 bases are TGTGCCAGCAGCCATAGGACAGGGAGCTACTCTGGAAACACCATATATTTT. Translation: CASSHRTGSYSGNTIYF.

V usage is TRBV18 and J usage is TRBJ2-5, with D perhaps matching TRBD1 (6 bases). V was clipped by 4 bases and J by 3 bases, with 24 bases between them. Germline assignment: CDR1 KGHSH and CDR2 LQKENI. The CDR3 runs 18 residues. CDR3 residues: CASSRTRDTPKTKETQYF. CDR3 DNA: TGTGCCAGCTCACGAACCCGGGACACCCCTAAGACTAAAGAGACCCAGTACTTC.

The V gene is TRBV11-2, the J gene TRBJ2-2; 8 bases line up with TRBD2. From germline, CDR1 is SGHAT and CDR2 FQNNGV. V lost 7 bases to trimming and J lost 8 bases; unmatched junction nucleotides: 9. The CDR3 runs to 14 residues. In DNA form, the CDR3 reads TGTGCCAGCACGTCTAGCGGGTTAGCAGGGGAGCTGTTTTTT. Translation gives CASTSSGLAGELFF.

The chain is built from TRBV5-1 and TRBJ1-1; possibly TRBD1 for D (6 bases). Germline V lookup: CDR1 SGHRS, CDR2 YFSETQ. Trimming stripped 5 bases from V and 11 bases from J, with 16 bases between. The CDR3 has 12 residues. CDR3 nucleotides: TGCGCCAGCAGTCAGGACAGTAGGATGGCTTTCTTT. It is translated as CASSQDSRMAFF.

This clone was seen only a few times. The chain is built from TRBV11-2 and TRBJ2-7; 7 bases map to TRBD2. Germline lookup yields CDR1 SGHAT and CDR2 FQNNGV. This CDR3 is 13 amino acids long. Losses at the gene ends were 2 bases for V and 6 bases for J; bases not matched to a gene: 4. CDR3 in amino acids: CASSLQGRVEQYF. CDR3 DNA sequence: TGTGCCAGCAGCTTACAAGGGAGGGTCGAGCAGTACTTC. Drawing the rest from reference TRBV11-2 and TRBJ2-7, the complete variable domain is EAGVAQSPRYKIIEKRQSVAFWCNPISGHATLYWYQQILGQGPKLLIQFQNNGVVDDSQLPKDRFSAERLKGVDSTLKIQPAKLEDSAVYLCASSLQGRVEQYFGPGTRLTVT.

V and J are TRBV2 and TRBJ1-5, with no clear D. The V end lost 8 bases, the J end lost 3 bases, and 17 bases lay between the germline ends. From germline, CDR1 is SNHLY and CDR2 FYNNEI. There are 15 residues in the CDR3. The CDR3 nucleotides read TGTGCCAGCCGAGAACAGAGGGCAATCAATCAGCCCCAGCATTTT. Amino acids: CASREQRAINQPQHF.

The CDR3 coding sequence is TGTGCCAGCAGCCCCTATTTGAACACTGAAGCTTTCTTT. Protein: CASSPYLNTEAFF. The rearrangement links TRBV7-2 to TRBJ1-1; D gene ambiguous. This CDR3 spans 13 amino acids. Germline CDR1 SGHTA, CDR2 FQGNSA. Trimming left V 5 bases short and J 0 bases short, with 7 bases between.

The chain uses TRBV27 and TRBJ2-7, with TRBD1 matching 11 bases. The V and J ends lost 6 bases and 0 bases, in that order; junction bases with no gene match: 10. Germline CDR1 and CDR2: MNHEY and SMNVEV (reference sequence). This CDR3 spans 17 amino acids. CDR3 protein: CASREAGQGATSYEQYF. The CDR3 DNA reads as TGTGCCAGCAGAGAAGCCGGACAGGGGGCGACCTCCTACGAGCAGTACTTC.

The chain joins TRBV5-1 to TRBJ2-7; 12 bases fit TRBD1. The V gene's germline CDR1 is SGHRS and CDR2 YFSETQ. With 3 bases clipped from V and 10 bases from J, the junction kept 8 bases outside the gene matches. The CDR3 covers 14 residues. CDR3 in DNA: TGCGCCAGCAGCTCCGGGACAGGGGGCTTTGGACAGTACTTC. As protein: CASSSGTGGFGQYF.

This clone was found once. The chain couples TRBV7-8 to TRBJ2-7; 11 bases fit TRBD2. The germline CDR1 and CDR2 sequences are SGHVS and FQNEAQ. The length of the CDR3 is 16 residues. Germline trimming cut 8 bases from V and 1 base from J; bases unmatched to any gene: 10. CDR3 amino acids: CASAGLAGGTSYEQYF. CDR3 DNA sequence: TGTGCCAGCGCCGGACTAGCGGGTGGTACTTCCTACGAGCAGTACTTC.

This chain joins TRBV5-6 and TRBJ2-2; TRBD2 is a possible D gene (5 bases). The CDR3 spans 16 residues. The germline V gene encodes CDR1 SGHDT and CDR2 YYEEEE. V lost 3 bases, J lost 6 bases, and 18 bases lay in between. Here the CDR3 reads CASSSLRKTSSGELFF. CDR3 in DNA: TGTGCCAGCAGCTCCCTTCGCAAAACTAGTTCCGGGGAGCTGTTTTTT.

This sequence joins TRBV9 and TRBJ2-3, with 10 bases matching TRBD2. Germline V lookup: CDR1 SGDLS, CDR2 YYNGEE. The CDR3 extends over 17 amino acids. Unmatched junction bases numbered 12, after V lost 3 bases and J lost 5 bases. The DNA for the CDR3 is TGTGCCAGCAGCGAAACCTTAACTAGCGGGGTAAAAGATACGCAGTATTTT. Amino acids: CASSETLTSGVKDTQYF. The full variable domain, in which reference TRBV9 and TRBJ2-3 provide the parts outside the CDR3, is DSGVTQTPKHLITATGQRVTLRCSPRSGDLSVYWYQQSLDQGLQFLIQYYNGEERAKGNILERFSAQQFPDLHSELNLSSLELGDSALYFCASSETLTSGVKDTQYFGPGTRLTVL.

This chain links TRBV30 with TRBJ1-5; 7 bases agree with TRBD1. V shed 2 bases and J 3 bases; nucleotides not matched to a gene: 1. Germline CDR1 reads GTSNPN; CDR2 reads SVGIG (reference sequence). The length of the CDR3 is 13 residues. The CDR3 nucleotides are TGTGCCTGGAGTCAGGGGGTCAATCAGCCCCAGCATTTT. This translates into CAWSQGVNQPQHF.

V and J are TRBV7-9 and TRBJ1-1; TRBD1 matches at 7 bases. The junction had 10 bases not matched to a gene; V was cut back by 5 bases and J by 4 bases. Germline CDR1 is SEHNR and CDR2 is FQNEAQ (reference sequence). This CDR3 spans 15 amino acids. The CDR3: CASSPQKTGFTEAFF. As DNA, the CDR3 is TGTGCCAGCAGCCCCCAAAAGACAGGGTTCACTGAAGCTTTCTTT.

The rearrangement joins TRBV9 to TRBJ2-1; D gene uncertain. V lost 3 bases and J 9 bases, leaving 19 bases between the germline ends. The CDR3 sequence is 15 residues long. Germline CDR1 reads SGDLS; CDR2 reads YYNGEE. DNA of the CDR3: TGTGCCAGCAGCGGGCCCGGTCGCCTCGTCTCTGAGCAGTTCTTC. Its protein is CASSGPGRLVSEQFF.

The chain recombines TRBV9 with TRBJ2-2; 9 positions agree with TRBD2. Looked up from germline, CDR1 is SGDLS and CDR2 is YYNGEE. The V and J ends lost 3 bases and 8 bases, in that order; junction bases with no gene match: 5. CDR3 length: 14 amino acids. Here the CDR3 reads CASSDVSGRGELFF. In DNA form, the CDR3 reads TGTGCCAGCAGCGACGTTAGCGGGAGAGGGGAGCTGTTTTTT.

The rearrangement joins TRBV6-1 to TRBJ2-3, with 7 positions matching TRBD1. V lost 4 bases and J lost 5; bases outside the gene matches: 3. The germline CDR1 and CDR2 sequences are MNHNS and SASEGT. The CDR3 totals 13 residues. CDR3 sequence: CASSAYRGDTQYF. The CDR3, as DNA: TGTGCCAGCAGTGCCTACAGGGGAGATACGCAGTATTTT.

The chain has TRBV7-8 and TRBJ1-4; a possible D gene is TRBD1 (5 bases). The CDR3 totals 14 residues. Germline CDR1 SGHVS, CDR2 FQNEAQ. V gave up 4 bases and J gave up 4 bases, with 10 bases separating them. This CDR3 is CASSSTEYNEKLFF. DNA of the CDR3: TGTGCCAGCAGCTCGACAGAGTATAATGAAAAACTGTTTTTT.

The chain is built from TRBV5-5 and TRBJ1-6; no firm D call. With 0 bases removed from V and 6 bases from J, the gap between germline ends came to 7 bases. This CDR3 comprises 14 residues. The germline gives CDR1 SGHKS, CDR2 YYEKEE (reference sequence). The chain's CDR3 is CASSLAGVNSPLHF. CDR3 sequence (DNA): TGTGCCAGCAGCTTGGCCGGCGTTAATTCACCCCTCCACTTT.

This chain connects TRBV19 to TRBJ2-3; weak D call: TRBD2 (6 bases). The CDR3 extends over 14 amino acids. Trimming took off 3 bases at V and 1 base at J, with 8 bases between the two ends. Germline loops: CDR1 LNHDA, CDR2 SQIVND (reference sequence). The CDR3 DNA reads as TGTGCCAGTAGTATGGTAGCGGGCACAGATACGCAGTATTTT. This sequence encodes CASSMVAGTDTQYF.

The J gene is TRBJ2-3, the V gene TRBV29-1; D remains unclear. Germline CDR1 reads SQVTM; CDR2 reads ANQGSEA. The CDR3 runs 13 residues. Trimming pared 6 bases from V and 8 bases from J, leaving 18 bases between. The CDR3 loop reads CSVPRAPLGTQYF. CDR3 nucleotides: TGCAGCGTCCCACGGGCCCCGTTAGGTACGCAGTATTTT.

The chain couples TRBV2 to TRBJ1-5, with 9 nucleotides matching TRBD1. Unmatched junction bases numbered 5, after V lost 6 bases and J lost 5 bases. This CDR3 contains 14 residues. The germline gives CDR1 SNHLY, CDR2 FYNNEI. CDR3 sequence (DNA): TGTGCCAGCAGGGGACAGGGCCTTGATCAGCCCCAGCATTTT. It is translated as CASRGQGLDQPQHF.

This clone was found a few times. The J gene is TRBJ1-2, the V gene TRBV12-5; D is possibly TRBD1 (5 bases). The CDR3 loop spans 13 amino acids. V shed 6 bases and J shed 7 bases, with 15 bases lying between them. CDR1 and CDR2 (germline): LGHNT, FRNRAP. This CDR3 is CASGPGTPAGYTF. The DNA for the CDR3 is TGTGCTAGTGGCCCTGGGACTCCCGCTGGCTACACCTTC.

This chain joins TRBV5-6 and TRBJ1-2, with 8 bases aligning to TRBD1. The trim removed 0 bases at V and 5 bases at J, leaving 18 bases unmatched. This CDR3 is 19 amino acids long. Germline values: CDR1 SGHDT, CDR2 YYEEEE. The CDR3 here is CASSLAGAGGPRPTYGYTF. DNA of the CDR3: TGTGCCAGCAGCTTGGCCGGGGCAGGGGGCCCTCGCCCGACTTATGGCTACACCTTC. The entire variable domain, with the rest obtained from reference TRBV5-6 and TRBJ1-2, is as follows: DAGVTQSPTHLIKTRGQQVTLRCSPKSGHDTVSWYQQALGQGPQFIFQYYEEEERQRGNFPDRFSGHQFPNYSSELNVNALLLGDSALYLCASSLAGAGGPRPTYGYTFGSGTRLTVV.

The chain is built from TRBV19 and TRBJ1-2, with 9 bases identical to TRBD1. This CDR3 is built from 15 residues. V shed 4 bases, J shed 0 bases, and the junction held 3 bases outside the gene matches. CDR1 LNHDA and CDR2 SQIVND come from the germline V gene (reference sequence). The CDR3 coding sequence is TGTGCCAGTAGTACGACAGGGGGGACTAACTATGGCTACACCTTC. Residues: CASSTTGGTNYGYTF.

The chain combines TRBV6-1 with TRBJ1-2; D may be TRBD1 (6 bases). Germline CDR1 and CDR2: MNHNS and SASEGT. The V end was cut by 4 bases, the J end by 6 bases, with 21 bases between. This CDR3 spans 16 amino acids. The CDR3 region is CASSAGSGENKNGYTF. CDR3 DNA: TGTGCCAGCAGTGCGGGGTCAGGGGAAAATAAGAATGGCTACACCTTC.

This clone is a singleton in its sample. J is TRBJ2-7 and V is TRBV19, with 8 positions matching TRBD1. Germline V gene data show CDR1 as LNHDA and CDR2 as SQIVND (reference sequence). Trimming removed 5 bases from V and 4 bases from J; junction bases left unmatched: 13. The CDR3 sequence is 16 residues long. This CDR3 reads CASSRDPGTGKYEQYF. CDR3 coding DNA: TGTGCCAGTAGTCGAGACCCCGGGACAGGTAAATACGAGCAGTACTTC.

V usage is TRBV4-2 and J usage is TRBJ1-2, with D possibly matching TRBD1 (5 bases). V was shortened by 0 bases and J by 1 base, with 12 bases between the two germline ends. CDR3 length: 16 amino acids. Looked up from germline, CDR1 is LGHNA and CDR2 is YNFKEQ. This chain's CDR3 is CASSQDAQGRNYGYTF. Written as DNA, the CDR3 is TGTGCCAGCAGCCAAGATGCGCAGGGCCGTAACTATGGCTACACCTTC.